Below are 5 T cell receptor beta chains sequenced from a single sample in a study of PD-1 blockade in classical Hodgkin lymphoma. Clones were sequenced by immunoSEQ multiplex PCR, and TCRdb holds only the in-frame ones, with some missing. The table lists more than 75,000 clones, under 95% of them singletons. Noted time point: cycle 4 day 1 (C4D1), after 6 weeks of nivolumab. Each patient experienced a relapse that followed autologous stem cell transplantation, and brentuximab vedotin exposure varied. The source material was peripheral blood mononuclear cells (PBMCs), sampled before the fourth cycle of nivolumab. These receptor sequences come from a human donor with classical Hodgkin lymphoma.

The chain's CDR3 is CASSQVVAGYNEQFF. For the CDR3, the DNA is TGCGCCAGCAGCCAAGTCGTAGCGGGCTACAATGAGCAGTTCTTC. The chain joins TRBV4-1 to TRBJ2-1; 7 positions match TRBD2. This CDR3 has 15 residues. Trimming cost V 1 base and J 3 bases; bases outside gene matches: 3. CDR1 is MGHRA and CDR2 is YSYEKL in the germline V gene.

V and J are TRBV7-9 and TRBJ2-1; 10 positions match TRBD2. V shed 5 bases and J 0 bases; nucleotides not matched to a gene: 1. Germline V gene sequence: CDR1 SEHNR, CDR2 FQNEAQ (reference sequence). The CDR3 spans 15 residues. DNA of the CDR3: TGTGCCAGCAGCCCTAGCGGGAGCTCCTACAATGAGCAGTTCTTC. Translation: CASSPSGSSYNEQFF.

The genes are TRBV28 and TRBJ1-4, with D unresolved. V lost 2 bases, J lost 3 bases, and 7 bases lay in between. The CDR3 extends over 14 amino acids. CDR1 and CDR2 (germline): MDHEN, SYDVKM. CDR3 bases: TGTGCCAGCAGTTTAAGGAACCCTAATGAAAAACTGTTTTTT. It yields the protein CASSLRNPNEKLFF.

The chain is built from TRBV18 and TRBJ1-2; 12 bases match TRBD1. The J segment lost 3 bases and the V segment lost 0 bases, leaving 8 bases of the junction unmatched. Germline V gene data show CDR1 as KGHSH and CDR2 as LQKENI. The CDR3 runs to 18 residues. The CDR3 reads CASSPPFGTGGPDYGYTF. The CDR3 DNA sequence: TGTGCCAGCTCACCACCCTTCGGGACAGGGGGCCCGGACTATGGCTACACCTTC.

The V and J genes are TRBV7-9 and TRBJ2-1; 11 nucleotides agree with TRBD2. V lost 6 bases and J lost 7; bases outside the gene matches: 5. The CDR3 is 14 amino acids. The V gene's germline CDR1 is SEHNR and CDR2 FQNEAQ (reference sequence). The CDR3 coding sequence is TGTGCCAGCAGTCCTGGGACTAGCGGTAATGAGCAGTTCTTC. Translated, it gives CASSPGTSGNEQFF.